This note documents a single T cell receptor (beta chain) sequence. As yet, its antigen is unknown. V was trimmed by 3 bases and J by 3 bases, leaving 17 bases between them. This CDR3 spans 15 amino acids. CDR1 and CDR2 (germline): DFQATT, SNEGSKA (reference sequence). Unique molecular identifiers were used to barcode this TCRbeta library. Via MiXCR, TCRdb re-called the PCR reads, giving one row per CDR3 protein. The sample lists around 450,000 distinct CDR3 sequences; 43% were seen once. The entry originates in a study of T-cell reconstitution after alpha-beta-depleted transplantation in children. Study-wide points: Hyperexpanded clones declined; after one year, newly produced T cells mostly supplied diversity. Diversity of TCRbeta at day 60 was high in some patients, arising from surviving recipient T cells and thymic progenitors. At around two months after transplant, the alpha-beta T cells were reportedly derived from several hundred expanded clones that came from non-depleted graft cells.

V is TRBV20-1 and J is TRBJ1-1; no definite D call. The sequence came from a girl aged 2 to 9 with aplastic anemia, due to receive a stem cell transplant. The sequencing used PBMCs, collected before TCRalphabeta/CD19-depleted stem cell transplant. The CDR3 DNA is TGCAGTGCTAGGGGCTTCGGGCTCTGGGACACTGAAGCTTTCTTT. This translates into CSARGFGLWDTEAFF.